A selection of T cell receptor beta chains follows, all from one sample in a study of long-term antiretroviral therapy in people with HIV. Profiling relied on immunoSEQ multiplex PCR, and the TCRdb table lists in-frame clones only, not all of them. The table lists about 27,000 clones, roughly 93% of them singletons, with approximately 8.5% in the top ten. The sample here was unsorted PBMCs, taken 7.6 years after starting antiretroviral therapy. The receptors originated from a middle-aged woman with HIV. The CDR3 runs from the conserved cysteine through the conserved F or W. D genes are given only for firm matches. Rows give clone size only sometimes, using once, few, many, or a class for an expanded clone.

>TRBJ2-2|NA|NA|TRBV5-5
TGTGCCAGCAGCTTGAGTTCGAAGGGGAACACCGGGGAGCTGTTTTTT
CASSLSSKGNTGELFF
>TRBJ2-5|NA|NA|TRBV15
TGTGCCACCAGCAGAGATGGGGAGACCCAGTACTTC
CATSRDGETQYF
>TRBJ1-1|NA|NA|TRBV25-1
TGTGCCAGCAGAAGGGACATGAACACTGAAGCTTTCTTT
CASRRDMNTEAFF
>TRBJ1-1|NA|NA|TRBV6-5
TGTGCCAGCAGTTCCCGCGCGCGGGCCGGTTACGCTGAAGCTTTCTTT
CASSSRARAGYAEAFF
>TRBJ1-5|once|NA|TRBV30
TGTGCCTGGAGTGATGGCCTAAAGGTTCAGCCCCAGCATTTT
CAWSDGLKVQPQHF
>TRBJ1-2|NA|NA|TRBV10-3
TGTGCCATCAGTGAGCCTACGGTGGGACACTATGGCTACACCTTC
CAISEPTVGHYGYTF
>TRBJ1-1|NA|NA|TRBV15
TGTGCCACCAGCAGAGCCACGGACGGAAACACTGAAGCTTTCTTT
CATSRATDGNTEAFF
>TRBJ2-3|NA|TRBD1|TRBV6-5
TGTGCCAGCAGATACCGGGACAGGGGATCAGATACGCAGTATTTT
CASRYRDRGSDTQYF
>TRBJ1-2|NA|NA|TRBV18
TGTGCCAGCTCGACTCCCGCGGCCAAAAGGGACTATGGCTACACCTTC
CASSTPAAKRDYGYTF
>TRBJ1-1|NA|TRBD1|TRBV19
TGTGCCAGTAGTTTTTTTGGGACAGGGGGCACTGAAGCTTTCTTT
CASSFFGTGGTEAFF
>TRBJ2-2|NA|TRBD2|TRBV7-2
TGTGCCAGCAGCCAGCAGCGGGGTTACACCGGGGAGCTGTTTTTT
CASSQQRGYTGELFF
>TRBJ2-3|NA|TRBD2|TRBV4-1
TGCGCCAGCAGCCCGAGACTAGCGGGGGGCCTGGATACGCAGTATTTT
CASSPRLAGGLDTQYF
>TRBJ2-2|NA|NA|TRBV12-5
TGTGCTAGTGAGATAAGGAACACCGGGGAGCTGTTTTTT
CASEIRNTGELFF
>TRBJ2-7|NA|TRBD1|TRBV4-3
TGCGCCAGCAGCCAAGCCCGGGACAGTCCCTACGAGCAGTACTTC
CASSQARDSPYEQYF
>TRBJ1-2|few|TRBD1|TRBV25-1
TGTGCCAGCGGGACAGGGAAGTATGGCTACACCTTC
CASGTGKYGYTF
>TRBJ1-5|NA|NA|TRBV21-1
TGTGCCAGCACCAGAGGGGTAGGCAATCAGCCCCAGCATTTT
CASTRGVGNQPQHF
>TRBJ2-1|NA|TRBD2|TRBV7-9
TGTGCCAGCAGCCCTAGCGGGGTGTACAATGAGCAGTTCTTC
CASSPSGVYNEQFF
>TRBJ2-5|NA|NA|TRBV7-8
TGTGCCAGCAGCGTAGACAGAGAAGAGACCCAGTACTTC
CASSVDREETQYF
>TRBJ2-7|NA|NA|TRBV6-6
TGTGCCAGCAGTTACGGAGGGGAATACGAGCAGTACTTC
CASSYGGEYEQYF
>TRBJ2-2|once|NA|TRBV6-5
TGTGCCAGCAACAAGGTGGCTTGGGGGGAGCTGTTTTTT
CASNKVAWGELFF
>TRBJ1-1|NA|TRBD1|TRBV6-5
TGTGCCAGCAGCTATATAACAGGGGCGGCTTTCTTT
CASSYITGAAFF
>TRBJ1-4|once|TRBD1|TRBV4-3
TGCGCCAGCAGCCAAGATTACGACAGGGGGCTACACGAAAAACTGTTTTTT
CASSQDYDRGLHEKLFF
>TRBJ1-2|NA|TRBD1|TRBV7-2
TGTGCCAGCAGCCCGGGCCCCGGGACAGGCTATGGCTACACCTTC
CASSPGPGTGYGYTF
>TRBJ2-5|NA|NA|TRBV4-3
TGCGCCAGCAGCCAAGGTACAGACCGCGCCCAGTACTTC
CASSQGTDRAQYF
>TRBJ1-2|few|TRBD1|TRBV2
TGTGCCAGCAGTGAAGGGCAGGGGGCGCGCGGCTATGGCTACACCTTC
CASSEGQGARGYGYTF
>TRBJ1-4|NA|TRBD1|TRBV19
TGTGCCAGTAGAAGGACTGACAGGGGGCCTGCAACTAATGAAAAACTGTTTTTT
CASRRTDRGPATNEKLFF
>TRBJ2-5|NA|TRBD2|TRBV7-3
TGTGCCAGCAGTCCGACTAGCGGGGGGGCCGGTAGCGTAAAAGAGACCCAGTACTTC
CASSPTSGGAGSVKETQYF
>TRBJ2-5|NA|TRBD2|TRBV2
TGTGCCAGCAGTGACCGGGGGGGCCTCTGGGAGACCCAGTACTTC
CASSDRGGLWETQYF
>TRBJ1-2|NA|TRBD1|TRBV6-5
TGTGCCAGCAGTCGTGACAGCAGGGGGTATGGCTACACCTTC
CASSRDSRGYGYTF
>TRBJ2-5|NA|NA|TRBV7-8
TGTGCCAGCAGCTCCCCCGGGACACACCAAGAGACCCAGTACTTC
CASSSPGTHQETQYF
>TRBJ1-2|NA|NA|TRBV7-2
TGTGCCAGCAGCTCCGGACCGGGAGGTGACTATGGCTACACCTTC
CASSSGPGGDYGYTF
>TRBJ2-7|NA|NA|TRBV30
TGTGCCTGGAGTGTCCCGGGGGCAGGGAGCGAGCAGTACTTC
CAWSVPGAGSEQYF
>TRBJ1-2|NA|TRBD1|TRBV4-1
TGCGCCAGCAGCCAAGTCCCGACAGGGGTTGGCTATGGCTACACCTTC
CASSQVPTGVGYGYTF
>TRBJ2-3|NA|TRBD1|TRBV19
TGTGCCAGTAGTGTCGGACAGGCAGATACGCAGTATTTT
CASSVGQADTQYF
>TRBJ1-2|NA|TRBD1|TRBV7-9
TGTGCCCTCAGCGGAGGGACAGGGAGCGTTCGGGGCTACACCTTC
CALSGGTGSVRGYTF
>TRBJ2-1|NA|TRBD2|TRBV9
TGTGCCAGCAGCGTAGTCGCGGGGGGGCTATTTAGTAGCAATGAGCAGTTCTTC
CASSVVAGGLFSSNEQFF
>TRBJ2-7|NA|TRBD1|TRBV7-6
TGTGCCAGCAGCTTAAACCAATACAGGGGGCATGAGCAGTACTTC
CASSLNQYRGHEQYF
>TRBJ2-5|once|NA|TRBV20-1
TGCAGTGCATTCCGTTTGGAGACCCAGTACTTC
CSAFRLETQYF